This TCR beta chain was recorded in a study of neurological immune-mediated disorders. Germline values: CDR1 SGHTA, CDR2 FQGNSA. The CDR3 is made up of 15 amino acids. V gave up 5 bases and J gave up 7 bases; unmatched junction bases: 9. Template-switch 5'RACE cDNA synthesis added a 10-nucleotide unique molecular identifier. TCRdb called the 5' RACE reads again in MiXCR, with one record for every CDR3 protein. This sample carries approximately 130,000 distinct CDR3 sequences, more than 2.5% of them seen once, and the ten largest clones take 1.3%. This clonotype was observed at least ten times. Its antigen is as yet unknown. The study's findings and limits: The highest TCR clonal expansion occurred in HTLV-1-associated myelopathy; multiple sclerosis fell below healthy controls. TCR-beta repertoires seemed private in all groups, with no expanded CDR3 amino acid sequences shared.

This TCR derives from a woman in her twenties or thirties with multiple sclerosis. V is TRBV7-2 and J is TRBJ2-7; TRBD2 matches 12 bases. The sequenced sample consisted of PBMCs. CDR3 residues: CASSPSGLAGEEQYF. CDR3 nucleotide sequence: TGTGCCAGCAGCCCGTCGGGACTAGCGGGTGAGGAGCAGTACTTC.